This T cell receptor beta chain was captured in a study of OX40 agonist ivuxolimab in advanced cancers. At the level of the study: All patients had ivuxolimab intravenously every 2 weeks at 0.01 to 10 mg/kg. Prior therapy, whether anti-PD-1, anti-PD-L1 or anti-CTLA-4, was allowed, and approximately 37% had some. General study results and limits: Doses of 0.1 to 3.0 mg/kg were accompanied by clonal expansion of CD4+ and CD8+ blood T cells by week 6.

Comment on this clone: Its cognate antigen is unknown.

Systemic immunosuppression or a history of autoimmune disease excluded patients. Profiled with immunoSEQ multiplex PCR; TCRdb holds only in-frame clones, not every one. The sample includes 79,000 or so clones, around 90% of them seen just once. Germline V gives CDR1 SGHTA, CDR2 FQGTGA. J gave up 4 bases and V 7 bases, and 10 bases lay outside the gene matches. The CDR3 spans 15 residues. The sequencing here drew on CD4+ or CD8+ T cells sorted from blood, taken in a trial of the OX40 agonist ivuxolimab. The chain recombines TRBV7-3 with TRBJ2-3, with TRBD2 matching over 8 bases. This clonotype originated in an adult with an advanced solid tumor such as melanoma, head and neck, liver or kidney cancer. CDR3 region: CASTKSGGLADTQYF. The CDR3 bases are TGTGCCAGCACCAAATCGGGGGGGCTGGCAGATACGCAGTATTTT.